Below, 24 T cell receptor beta chains from the same sample are listed, as sequenced in a study of OX40 agonist ivuxolimab in advanced cancers. Assay: immunoSEQ multiplex PCR; the TCRdb copy retains only in-frame clones and omits some. The table records about 46,000 clones, 90% to 95% of them present only once. Source: CD4+ or CD8+ T cells sorted from blood, taken in a trial of the OX40 agonist ivuxolimab. The receptors here all came from an adult with an advanced solid tumor such as melanoma, head and neck, liver or kidney cancer.

The V call is TRBV15, the J call TRBJ2-4; possible D gene TRBD2, 5 bases. The germline V and J ends were trimmed by 1 base and 6 bases, with 13 bases remaining between them. CDR3 length: 15 amino acids. The germline V gene encodes CDR1 LNHNV and CDR2 YYDKDF (reference sequence). The CDR3 protein is CATSRGSGLLNIQYF. Here the CDR3 DNA reads TGTGCCACCAGCAGAGGATCAGGACTGCTAAACATTCAGTACTTC.

The chain links TRBV5-1 to TRBJ2-3, with D possibly TRBD1 on 6 matching bases. Between the trimmed V and J ends, which lost 0 bases and 0 bases, there was a span of 8 bases. Germline V gene lookup returns CDR1 SGHRS and CDR2 YFSETQ. The CDR3 loop spans 15 amino acids. The CDR3 reads CASSLVGTSTDTQYF. The CDR3, as DNA: TGCGCCAGCAGCTTGGTGGGGACAAGCACAGATACGCAGTATTTT.

The chain has TRBV30 and TRBJ1-6; 7 positions agree with TRBD1. The CDR3 length is 16 residues. Germline assignment: CDR1 GTSNPN and CDR2 SVGIG (reference sequence). V lost 3 bases and J lost 6; bases outside the gene matches: 11. The CDR3 DNA sequence: TGTGCCTGGAGAGTACCCTACAGGGGCCCTAATTCACCCCTCCACTTT. This gives the protein CAWRVPYRGPNSPLHF.

This sequence joins TRBV19 and TRBJ2-1; the D is unclear. Germline values: CDR1 LNHDA, CDR2 SQIVND (reference sequence). V was pared by 6 bases and J by 7 bases, with 10 bases between. There are 12 residues in the CDR3. CDR3: CASRILGNEQFF. Here the CDR3 DNA reads TGTGCCAGTAGAATTTTAGGGAATGAGCAGTTCTTC.

CDR3 bases: TGTGCCAGCAGCCTGGGACAGCACTCCTACAATGAGCAGTTCTTC. This sequence encodes CASSLGQHSYNEQFF. The rearrangement joins TRBV6-5 to TRBJ2-1; TRBD1 agrees at 7 bases. CDR3 length: 15 residues. The trim removed 6 bases at V and 0 bases at J, leaving 5 bases unmatched. Per the germline V gene, CDR1 is MNHEY and CDR2 is SVGAGI.

The rearrangement uses TRBV15 and TRBJ2-7, with D possibly matching TRBD2 (5 bases). The germline CDR1 and CDR2 sequences are LNHNV and YYDKDF (reference sequence). Trimming shortened V by 5 bases and J by 2 bases, and 10 bases separated the two germline ends. The CDR3 spans 13 residues. The CDR3 sequence: CATSGGGPYEQYF. The DNA of the CDR3 is TGTGCCACCAGCGGCGGAGGACCCTACGAGCAGTACTTC.

V is TRBV19 and J is TRBJ2-7; 9 bases agree with TRBD2. The CDR3 is 15 amino acids. Germline CDR1 LNHDA, CDR2 SQIVND (reference sequence). Unmatched junction bases numbered 4, after V lost 3 bases and J lost 1 base. The CDR3 DNA sequence: TGTGCCAGTAGTATGACTAGCGGAAAATCCTACGAGCAGTACTTC. Its protein is CASSMTSGKSYEQYF.

The chain recombines TRBV18 with TRBJ1-5, with D uncertain. The CDR3 length is 12 residues. The V end lost 5 bases, the J end lost 1 base, and 3 bases lay between the germline ends. CDR1 is KGHSH and CDR2 is LQKENI in the germline V gene. Here the CDR3 DNA reads TGTGCCAGCTCAGAGAGCAATCAGCCCCAGCATTTT. Translated, it gives CASSESNQPQHF.

The chain uses TRBV28 and TRBJ1-2; D unclear. The CDR3 extends over 14 amino acids. The V gene's germline CDR1 is MDHEN and CDR2 SYDVKM. Between the trimmed V and J ends, which lost 4 bases and 0 bases, there was a span of 9 bases. CDR3 amino acids: CASSYPNPNYGYTF. DNA of the CDR3: TGTGCCAGCAGTTACCCGAATCCTAACTATGGCTACACCTTC.

The chain has TRBV6-6 and TRBJ2-5; tentative D call: TRBD2 (5 bases). The CDR3 is 16 residues long. Deletions cut 2 bases from V and 2 bases from J, with 15 bases between. Germline values: CDR1 MNHNY, CDR2 SVGAGI (reference sequence). The CDR3 nucleotides read TGTGCCAGCAGTTACCGACGGGGTGGGGAGCAAGAGACCCAGTACTTC. Its protein is CASSYRRGGEQETQYF.

This rearrangement joins TRBV28 to TRBJ2-1; tentatively, D is TRBD1 (5 bases). Germline V gives CDR1 MDHEN, CDR2 SYDVKM. Trimming removed 2 bases from V and 6 bases from J, with 14 bases in between. This CDR3 spans 15 amino acids. In DNA, the CDR3 is TGTGCCAGCAGTTTAGGGCAGGGAAAGAGCAATGAGCAGTTCTTC. Amino acid sequence: CASSLGQGKSNEQFF.

This chain connects TRBV28 to TRBJ2-2, with TRBD2 matching over 9 bases. The CDR3 is 14 residues long. Germline V gene data show CDR1 as MDHEN and CDR2 as SYDVKM. The V segment lost 5 bases and the J segment 7 bases; nucleotides outside the gene matches: 5. CDR3: CASSLSGRGGELFF. CDR3 coding DNA: TGTGCCAGCAGTCTTAGCGGGAGAGGCGGGGAGCTGTTTTTT. Full variable domain (rest looked up from reference TRBV28 and TRBJ2-2): DVKVTQSSRYLVKRTGEKVFLECVQDMDHENMFWYRQDPGLGLRLIYFSYDVKMKEKGDIPEGYSVSREKKERFSLILESASTNQTSMYLCASSLSGRGGELFFGEGSRLTVL.

This chain connects TRBV10-3 to TRBJ2-7; no reliable D call. Germline values: CDR1 ENHRY, CDR2 SYGVKD. V was trimmed by 4 bases and J by 6 bases, leaving 10 bases between them. This CDR3 is 12 amino acids long. The CDR3 DNA sequence: TGTGCCATCAGTGGCCCAGCCGGCGAGCAGTACGTC. Amino acids: CAISGPAGEQYV.

The chain couples TRBV7-6 to TRBJ2-5; possible D gene TRBD2, 6 bases. The germline V gene has CDR1 SGHVS and CDR2 FNYEAQ. This CDR3 has 15 residues. V lost 1 base and J lost 4, with 13 bases in between. CDR3 amino acids: CASSLEEGRGETQYF. In DNA, the CDR3 is TGTGCCAGCAGCTTAGAGGAGGGGCGCGGAGAGACCCAGTACTTC.

This sequence joins TRBV19 and TRBJ1-5; 10 bases are a match to TRBD1. The CDR3 loop spans 14 amino acids. The germline V gene has CDR1 LNHDA and CDR2 SQIVND (reference sequence). V shed 8 bases and J 1 base; nucleotides not matched to a gene: 2. Written as DNA, the CDR3 is TGTGCCAGTGGGGGACAGGGGAGCAATCAGCCCCAGCATTTT. Its protein is CASGGQGSNQPQHF.

The chain links TRBV29-1 to TRBJ1-3; tentatively, D is TRBD1 (5 bases). Germline assignment: CDR1 SQVTM and CDR2 ANQGSEA. The V end was cut by 4 bases, the J end by 3 bases, with 16 bases between. CDR3 length: 15 amino acids. As DNA, the CDR3 is TGCAGCGTTGTAGGGGACCAAGGCTTTGGAAACACCATATATTTT. It is translated as CSVVGDQGFGNTIYF.

The chain links TRBV9 to TRBJ2-1; D may be TRBD2 (7 bases). Per the germline V gene, CDR1 is SGDLS and CDR2 is YYNGEE. Trimming removed 5 bases at V and 2 bases at J, with 14 bases between. This CDR3 has 15 amino acids. The CDR3 coding sequence is TGTGCCAGCAGTAAGGGGGGGACTCCCTACAATGAGCAGTTCTTC. It codes for CASSKGGTPYNEQFF.

The chain links TRBV27 to TRBJ2-7; 8 bases match TRBD2. Germline values: CDR1 MNHEY, CDR2 SMNVEV (reference sequence). Trimming at V came to 2 bases and at J to 4 bases, leaving 7 bases not matched to a gene. The length of the CDR3 is 15 residues. The CDR3 bases are TGTGCCAGCAGTTTAACCAGCGGGAGTTTATACGAGCAGTACTTC. Its translation: CASSLTSGSLYEQYF.

V usage is TRBV11-2 and J usage is TRBJ2-1; 7 bases map to TRBD2. Germline CDR1 reads SGHAT; CDR2 reads FQNNGV. CDR3 length equals 14 residues. V trimming: 3 bases; J trimming: 7 bases; junction bases outside the gene matches: 6. CDR3 DNA: TGTGCCAGCAGCTTCGGCGGGGGAGGAAATGAGCAGTTCTTC. Translated: CASSFGGGGNEQFF.

The chain has TRBV11-2 and TRBJ2-7; no firm D call. Germline CDR1 is SGHAT and CDR2 is FQNNGV. This CDR3 contains 14 residues. Trimming pared 2 bases from V and 1 base from J, leaving 9 bases between. The CDR3 DNA reads TGTGCCAGCAGCTTATCAGGACGGTCCTACGAGCAGTACTTC. Amino acid sequence: CASSLSGRSYEQYF.

The rearrangement uses TRBV9 and TRBJ1-1; maybe TRBD1 (5 bases). Trimming removed 0 bases at V and 6 bases at J, with 15 bases between. The CDR3 totals 15 residues. Germline CDR1 reads SGDLS; CDR2 reads YYNGEE. CDR3 bases: TGTGCCAGCAGCGTAGGTGGGGCGGGGGTTTCTGAAGCTTTCTTT. Protein sequence: CASSVGGAGVSEAFF.

The chain couples TRBV30 to TRBJ2-7, with D possibly TRBD1 on 5 matching bases. The germline V and J ends were trimmed by 4 bases and 9 bases, with 19 bases remaining between them. Germline-derived CDR1 and CDR2 are GTSNPN and SVGIG (reference sequence). This CDR3 contains 13 residues. For the CDR3, the DNA is TGTGCCTGGACTGGGGCAGGTCCCCCGGGGCAGTACTTC. Protein: CAWTGAGPPGQYF.

The chain employs TRBV4-1 and TRBJ1-1; 10 bases are a match to TRBD1. Unmatched junction bases numbered 10, after V lost 0 bases and J lost 3 bases. The CDR3 runs 18 residues. The germline CDR1 and CDR2 sequences are MGHRA and YSYEKL. CDR3 loop: CASSQDQGQGVYDTEAFF. The CDR3 DNA follows: TGCGCCAGCAGCCAAGATCAAGGACAGGGGGTTTACGACACTGAAGCTTTCTTT.

This clone is medium-sized by share. This same CDR3 is encoded by further DNA sequences in the sample. The chain combines TRBV4-2 with TRBJ2-7, with TRBD1 as a possible D gene (5 bases). The CDR3 contains 13 residues. V was trimmed by 0 bases and J by 4 bases, leaving 7 bases between them. Germline CDR1 LGHNA, CDR2 YNFKEQ. The DNA of the CDR3 is TGTGCCAGCAGCCAAGACGACAGTTACGAGCAGTACTTC. Its translation: CASSQDDSYEQYF.